This TCR beta chain was identified in a study of T cell responses to AZD1222 COVID-19 vaccine. This clone appeared a few times. Some clones are missing from TCRdb's copy, which holds only in-frame ones; the method was immunoSEQ multiplex PCR. In the table there are fewer than 70,000 clones, over 65% of which are singletons. Combined were second doses at about 4 or about 12 weeks. The CDR3 loop spans 16 amino acids. V was cut by 7 bases and J by 10 bases, with 23 bases left in between. Germline CDR1 and CDR2: MNHEY and SVGAGI. The V and J genes are TRBV6-5 and TRBJ1-6; D is uncertain. The specimen comprised peripheral blood, sampled 28 days after the second AZD1222 dose. The TCR originated in an adult who received the AZD1222 COVID-19 vaccine. CDR3 bases: TGTGCCAGCACTTCCTCACCGATCAAAATGCGCTCACCCCTCCACTTT. Protein product: CASTSSPIKMRSPLHF.